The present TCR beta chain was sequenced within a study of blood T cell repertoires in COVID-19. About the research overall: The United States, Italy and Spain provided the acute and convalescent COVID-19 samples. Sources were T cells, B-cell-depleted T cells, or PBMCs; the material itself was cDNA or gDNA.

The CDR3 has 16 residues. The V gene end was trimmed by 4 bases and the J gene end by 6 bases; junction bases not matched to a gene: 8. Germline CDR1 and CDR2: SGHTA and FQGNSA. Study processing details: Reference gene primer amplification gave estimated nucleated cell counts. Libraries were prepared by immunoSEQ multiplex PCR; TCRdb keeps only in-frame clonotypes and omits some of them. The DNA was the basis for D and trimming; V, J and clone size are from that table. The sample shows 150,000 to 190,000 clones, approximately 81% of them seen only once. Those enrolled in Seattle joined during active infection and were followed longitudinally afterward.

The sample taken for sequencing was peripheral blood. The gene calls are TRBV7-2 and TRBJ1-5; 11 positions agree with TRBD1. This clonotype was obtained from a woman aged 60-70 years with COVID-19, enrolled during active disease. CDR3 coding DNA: TGTGCCAGCAGCTACCAGGGGACAGGGGGATTTCAGCCCCAGCATTTT. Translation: CASSYQGTGGFQPQHF.